The present entry profiles one T cell receptor beta chain with its context. What it recognizes is unknown. Using immunoSEQ multiplex PCR, the repertoire was profiled, and TCRdb retains in-frame clones only, with some absent. Among roughly 220,000 clones listed, nearly 80% were seen once. The sample comes from a study of cytotoxic CD8 clonotypes in ibrutinib-treated CLL. Study at large: Mean values per sample were 255,043 productive templates and about 94,000 productive rearrangements. Study outcomes and limitations: Baseline clonality, higher than in age-matched healthy donors, tracked circulating CD8+ T-cell counts.

The germline V and J ends were trimmed by 1 base and 5 bases, with 11 bases remaining between them. This CDR3 is built from 14 residues. Per germline, CDR1 MGHRA and CDR2 YSYEKL. The clonotype comes from a human donor with chronic lymphocytic leukemia. Specimen: PBMCs, collected after 12 months of ibrutinib treatment. The chain couples TRBV4-1 to TRBJ2-5, with D perhaps TRBD1 (6 bases). The CDR3 reads CASSQGTDRETQYF. The CDR3 nucleotides read TGCGCCAGCAGCCAAGGGACAGATAGGGAGACCCAGTACTTC.